The 27 T cell receptor beta chains in this list originate from one sample, sequenced in a study of blood T cell repertoires in COVID-19. TCRdb's copy holds only in-frame clones and misses some; the assay was immunoSEQ multiplex PCR. The data show about 300,000 clones, 90% seen once. The sequencing sample was made of peripheral blood. These receptors were taken from a woman under 40 with COVID-19, enrolled during active disease.

V is TRBV9 and J is TRBJ2-1, with TRBD2 matching over 10 bases. Germline V gene sequence: CDR1 SGDLS, CDR2 YYNGEE. The CDR3 contains 15 residues. V lost 4 bases, J lost 4 bases, and 5 bases stayed unmatched. The CDR3 here is CASSPASGSYNEQFF. As DNA, the CDR3 is TGTGCCAGCAGCCCAGCTAGCGGGAGTTACAATGAGCAGTTCTTC.

The J gene is TRBJ1-1, the V gene TRBV13; D may be TRBD1 (5 bases). V shed 4 bases and J shed 6 bases, with 18 bases lying between them. The CDR3 runs 15 residues. Germline V gene data show CDR1 as PRHDT and CDR2 as FYEKMQ (reference sequence). The CDR3 DNA follows: TGTGCCAGCAGCTCCGTTATGGGGGGATTTTCTGAAGCTTTCTTT. It is translated as CASSSVMGGFSEAFF.

This chain uses TRBV27 with TRBJ2-7; TRBD2 matches 7 bases. The CDR3 totals 14 residues. From germline, CDR1 is MNHEY and CDR2 SMNVEV (reference sequence). The trim removed 5 bases at V and 0 bases at J, leaving 4 bases unmatched. The CDR3 region is CASSHGRSSYEQYF. The CDR3 nucleotides read TGTGCCAGCAGTCACGGGAGGAGCTCCTACGAGCAGTACTTC.

The V call is TRBV27, the J call TRBJ1-2; TRBD1 aligns across 7 bases. CDR3 length: 15 residues. CDR1 is MNHEY and CDR2 is SMNVEV in the germline V gene (reference sequence). J gave up 1 base and V 2 bases, and 4 bases lay outside the gene matches. DNA of the CDR3: TGTGCCAGCAGTTTAAACGGACAGGTTAACTATGGCTACACCTTC. Amino acids: CASSLNGQVNYGYTF.

The genes are TRBV27 and TRBJ2-1, with TRBD2 matching 10 bases. The junction had 3 bases not matched to a gene; V was cut back by 2 bases and J by 5 bases. Germline V gene lookup returns CDR1 MNHEY and CDR2 SMNVEV (reference sequence). The CDR3 covers 15 residues. The CDR3, as DNA: TGTGCCAGCAGTTTACTAGCGGGAGAGAACAATGAGCAGTTCTTC. Its protein product is CASSLLAGENNEQFF.

This clone was observed a handful of times. This chain connects TRBV18 to TRBJ2-1, with TRBD1 matching 9 bases. The V gene end was trimmed by 5 bases and the J gene end by 8 bases; junction bases not matched to a gene: 4. Germline assignment: CDR1 KGHSH and CDR2 LQKENI. There are 13 residues in the CDR3. The CDR3 DNA sequence: TGTGCCAGCTCAGAAGGACAGGGGCATGAGCAGTTCTTC. Translating it yields CASSEGQGHEQFF.

The J gene is TRBJ1-3, the V gene TRBV29-1; perhaps TRBD1 as D (5 bases). This CDR3 comprises 13 residues. The germline gives CDR1 SQVTM, CDR2 ANQGSEA. CDR3 DNA: TGCGGGGCAGGAGATTCGCCTGGAAACACCATATATTTT. It codes for CGAGDSPGNTIYF.

This chain joins TRBV18 and TRBJ1-5, with 9 bases lining up with TRBD1. This CDR3 region has 18 residues. V lost 3 bases and J lost 0; bases outside the gene matches: 9. Germline V CDR1 and CDR2: KGHSH, LQKENI. The CDR3 DNA reads as TGTGCCAGCTCACCTGGCACAGGGGGCGCGGGTAGCAATCAGCCCCAGCATTTT. Translating gives CASSPGTGGAGSNQPQHF.

This clone was found once. The rearrangement links TRBV27 to TRBJ2-7; TRBD1 matches 10 bases. CDR1 is MNHEY and CDR2 is SMNVEV in the germline V gene (reference sequence). CDR3 size: 15 residues. The ends lost 6 bases at V and 3 bases at J; junction bases unmatched: 8. This chain's CDR3 is CASSTADRGFYEQYF. The CDR3, as DNA: TGTGCCAGCAGCACGGCGGACAGGGGGTTCTACGAGCAGTACTTC.

The chain uses TRBV6-5 and TRBJ1-1, with D possibly TRBD1 on 5 matching bases. Germline values: CDR1 MNHEY, CDR2 SVGAGI. Between the trimmed V and J ends, which lost 4 bases and 1 base, there was a span of 10 bases. This CDR3 has 14 amino acids. The CDR3 sequence: CASSFRQKNTEAFF. The DNA of the CDR3 is TGTGCCAGCAGTTTTCGACAGAAGAACACTGAAGCTTTCTTT.

The chain links TRBV11-2 to TRBJ2-5, with D hard to call. The germline V and J ends were trimmed by 1 base and 2 bases, with 8 bases remaining between them. Germline values: CDR1 SGHAT, CDR2 FQNNGV. The CDR3 loop spans 14 amino acids. The CDR3 sequence: CASSLVPRQETQYF. CDR3 nucleotides: TGTGCCAGCAGCTTAGTTCCGCGTCAAGAGACCCAGTACTTC. Full variable domain (remainder filled in from reference TRBV11-2 and TRBJ2-5): EAGVAQSPRYKIIEKRQSVAFWCNPISGHATLYWYQQILGQGPKLLIQFQNNGVVDDSQLPKDRFSAERLKGVDSTLKIQPAKLEDSAVYLCASSLVPRQETQYFGPGTRLLVL.

V and J are TRBV5-1 and TRBJ1-2; unclear D gene. V was cut by 5 bases and J by 4 bases, with 12 bases left in between. The length of the CDR3 is 13 residues. Germline lookup yields CDR1 SGHRS and CDR2 YFSETQ. The CDR3 spells CASRAGVGYGYTF. The CDR3 nucleotides are TGCGCCAGCAGGGCGGGTGTTGGCTATGGCTACACCTTC. The complete variable domain, with remaining parts taken from reference TRBV5-1 and TRBJ1-2, reads KAGVTQTPRYLIKTRGQQVTLSCSPISGHRSVSWYQQTPGQGLQFLFEYFSETQRNKGNFPGRFSGRQFSNSRSEMNVSTLELGDSALYLCASRAGVGYGYTFGSGTRLTVV.

The chain recombines TRBV6-5 with TRBJ1-4, with a possible D match to TRBD1 (5 bases). CDR3 length: 12 amino acids. V gave up 6 bases and J gave up 5 bases, with 7 bases separating them. Germline-derived CDR1 and CDR2 are MNHEY and SVGAGI. In nucleotides, the CDR3 is TGTGCCAGCAGGGGGGGGAATGAAAAACTGTTTTTT. Protein sequence: CASRGGNEKLFF.

The V call is TRBV2, the J call TRBJ2-7, with D uncertain. V lost 4 bases to trimming and J lost 6 bases, with 13 bases between them. The CDR3 has 13 amino acids. The V gene's germline CDR1 is SNHLY and CDR2 FYNNEI. CDR3: CASSGYDGVEQYF. CDR3 bases: TGTGCCAGCAGTGGTTATGACGGAGTCGAGCAGTACTTC.

The CDR3 loop reads CASKLTGLETQYF. CDR3 coding DNA: TGTGCCAGCAAGCTAACGGGTCTGGAGACCCAGTACTTC. The chain links TRBV2 to TRBJ2-5; D is uncertain. Germline V CDR1 and CDR2: SNHLY, FYNNEI. Trimming stripped 7 bases from V and 5 bases from J, with 14 bases between. The CDR3 contains 13 residues.

This clone occurred once. Additional DNA sequences in this sample encode the identical CDR3. The chain employs TRBV6-5 and TRBJ2-1; a possible D gene is TRBD2 (5 bases). V lost 2 bases and J 1 base, leaving 6 bases between the germline ends. The length of the CDR3 is 14 residues. Germline assignment: CDR1 MNHEY and CDR2 SVGAGI. CDR3 DNA: TGTGCCAGCAGTTACCGGAGGTCCTACAATGAGCAGTTCTTC. The encoded protein is CASSYRRSYNEQFF.

A remark on this clone: Other DNA sequences within the sample encode an identical CDR3. This chain joins TRBV28 and TRBJ1-2; 9 bases fit TRBD1. This CDR3 region has 14 residues. The ends lost 4 bases at V and 4 bases at J; junction bases unmatched: 4. Germline V lookup: CDR1 MDHEN, CDR2 SYDVKM. CDR3 DNA sequence: TGTGCCAGCAGTTCTGGACAGGGGACCTATGGCTACACCTTC. The encoded protein is CASSSGQGTYGYTF.

The CDR3 DNA follows: TGTGCCTGGACCGGACAGGGGGCTGCTGGGGCCAACGTCCTGACTTTC. Encoded protein: CAWTGQGAAGANVLTF. The chain combines TRBV30 with TRBJ2-6, with TRBD1 matching over 11 bases. Germline values: CDR1 GTSNPN, CDR2 SVGIG (reference sequence). There are 16 residues in the CDR3. The ends lost 4 bases at V and 2 bases at J; junction bases unmatched: 4.

The rearrangement joins TRBV19 to TRBJ1-5, with D possibly being TRBD1 (6 bases). With 5 bases removed from V and 4 bases from J, the gap between germline ends came to 12 bases. CDR3 length: 14 amino acids. Per germline, CDR1 LNHDA and CDR2 SQIVND (reference sequence). As DNA, the CDR3 is TGTGCCAGTAGTCTCGTCAGGGGAAATCAGCCCCAGCATTTT. Its translation: CASSLVRGNQPQHF.

The V call is TRBV6-5, the J call TRBJ2-3; no definite D call. The V and J ends lost 5 bases and 6 bases respectively, with 9 bases between them. The CDR3 contains 12 residues. Germline-derived CDR1 and CDR2 are MNHEY and SVGAGI. The CDR3 spells CASSKYSDTQYF. DNA of the CDR3: TGTGCCAGCAGTAAATATTCTGATACGCAGTATTTT.

This chain joins TRBV30 and TRBJ2-7; the match to TRBD1 covers 10 bases. Germline lookup yields CDR1 GTSNPN and CDR2 SVGIG (reference sequence). CDR3 length: 15 residues. Trimming took 3 bases from V and 3 from J; bases not matched to a gene: 8. The CDR3 region is CAWSITGTGVYEQYF. DNA for the CDR3: TGTGCCTGGAGCATCACCGGGACAGGGGTCTACGAGCAGTACTTC.

The chain is built from TRBV27 and TRBJ2-3; 10 bases are shared with TRBD2. The V and J ends lost 9 bases and 4 bases, in that order; junction bases with no gene match: 10. Looked up from germline, CDR1 is MNHEY and CDR2 is SMNVEV (reference sequence). The CDR3 covers 15 residues. CDR3 sequence reads: CASRPSGSPPDTQYF. The CDR3 nucleotides read TGTGCCAGTAGACCTAGCGGGAGCCCCCCAGATACGCAGTATTTT.

The genes are TRBV19 and TRBJ2-2; 15 bases agree with TRBD2. The length of the CDR3 is 15 residues. Looked up from germline, CDR1 is LNHDA and CDR2 is SQIVND (reference sequence). The V segment lost 5 bases and the J segment 8 bases; nucleotides outside the gene matches: 3. CDR3 sequence: CASSVGTSGRGELFF. CDR3 coding DNA: TGTGCCAGTAGTGTCGGGACTAGCGGGAGGGGGGAGCTGTTTTTT.

This chain uses TRBV2 with TRBJ2-5, with D maybe TRBD1 (8 bases). V lost 6 bases, J lost 2 bases, and 13 bases lay in between. The CDR3 covers 14 residues. Looked up from germline, CDR1 is SNHLY and CDR2 is FYNNEI. CDR3 region: CASSIQGGQETQYF. CDR3 DNA sequence: TGTGCCAGCAGCATACAGGGGGGGCAAGAGACCCAGTACTTC.

The chain uses TRBV3-1 (or the pseudogene TRBV3-2) and TRBJ2-2; 9 nucleotides line up with TRBD2. This CDR3 region has 14 residues. CDR1 is LGHDT and CDR2 is YNNKEL in the germline V gene (reference sequence). V shed 5 bases, J shed 11 bases, and the junction held 9 bases outside the gene matches. As DNA, the CDR3 is TGTGCCAGCAGCGCCCACCCTCTAGCGGGAGAGCTGTTTTTT. It is translated as CASSAHPLAGELFF.

The chain recombines TRBV6-6 with TRBJ2-1, with 15 bases that match TRBD2. Germline CDR1 reads MNHNY; CDR2 reads SVGAGI (reference sequence). The length of the CDR3 is 17 residues. V lost 5 bases and J lost 9; bases outside the gene matches: 11. The chain's CDR3 is CASSHTGTSGRRGEQFF. DNA of the CDR3: TGTGCCAGCAGTCACACCGGGACTAGCGGGAGGAGGGGTGAGCAGTTCTTC.

A few counts support this clone. The rearrangement uses TRBV27 and TRBJ1-4; D uncertain. Germline assignment: CDR1 MNHEY and CDR2 SMNVEV (reference sequence). V was cut by 6 bases and J by 5 bases, with 13 bases left in between. The CDR3 covers 14 residues. CDR3 DNA sequence: TGTGCCAGCAGCTCCCGTCGGGAAAATGAAAAACTGTTTTTT. As protein: CASSSRRENEKLFF.